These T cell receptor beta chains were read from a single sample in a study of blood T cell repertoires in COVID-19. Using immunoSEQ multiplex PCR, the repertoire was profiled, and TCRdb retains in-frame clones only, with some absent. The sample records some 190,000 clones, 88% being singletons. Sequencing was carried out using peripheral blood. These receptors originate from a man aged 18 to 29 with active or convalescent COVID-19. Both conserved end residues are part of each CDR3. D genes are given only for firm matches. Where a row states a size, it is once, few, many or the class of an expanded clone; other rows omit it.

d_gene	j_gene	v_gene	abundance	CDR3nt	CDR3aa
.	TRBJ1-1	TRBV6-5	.	TGTGCCAGCAGCCAGGGCCGGGGGTTATTCGTTTTCTTT	CASSQGRGLFVFF
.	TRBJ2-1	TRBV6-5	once	TGTGCCAGCAGTTACTCGATGACAGAATCCTACAATGAGCAGTTCTTC	CASSYSMTESYNEQFF
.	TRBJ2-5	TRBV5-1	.	TGCGCCAGCAGTCCAGGGGGGCGAAAGCAAGAGACCCAGTACTTC	CASSPGGRKQETQYF
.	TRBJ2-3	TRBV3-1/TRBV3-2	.	TGTGCCAGCAGCCTCCGGGTTGGCACAGATACGCAGTATTTT	CASSLRVGTDTQYF
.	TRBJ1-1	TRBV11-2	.	TGTGCCAGCAGCTCCCAATCGATGTTAGTTGAAGCTTTCTTT	CASSSQSMLVEAFF
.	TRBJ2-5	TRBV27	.	TGTGCCAGCAGTCCCAACCAAGAGACCCAGTACTTC	CASSPNQETQYF
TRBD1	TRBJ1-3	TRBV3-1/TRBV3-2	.	TGTGCCAGCAGCCATTTAGACAGGGCCGGAAACACCATATATTTT	CASSHLDRAGNTIYF
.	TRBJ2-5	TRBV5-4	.	TGTGCCAGCAGCCGATGGACACCTTACCAAGAGACCCAGTACTTC	CASSRWTPYQETQYF
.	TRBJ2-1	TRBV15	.	TGTGCCACCAGCAGAGTTGCGGGGCGGTACAATGAGCAGTTCTTC	CATSRVAGRYNEQFF
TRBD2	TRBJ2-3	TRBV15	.	TGTGCCACCAGCAGAGGGACTAGCGGGGGGTGGTTTGCAAGCACAGATACGCAGTATTTT	CATSRGTSGGWFASTDTQYF
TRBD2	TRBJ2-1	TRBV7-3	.	TGTGCCAGCAGCCCAGGACTAGCGGGTCCCGATGAGCAGTTCTTC	CASSPGLAGPDEQFF
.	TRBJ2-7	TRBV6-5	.	TGTGCCAGCAGTTACCGGGGGTACAACCAACCCTACGAGCAGTACTTC	CASSYRGYNQPYEQYF
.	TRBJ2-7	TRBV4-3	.	TGCGCCAGCAGCCAAGGCGGGGGCCTCAACGACGAGCAGTACTTC	CASSQGGGLNDEQYF
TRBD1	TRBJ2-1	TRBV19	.	TGTGCCAGTAGTATCTCCGGGACAGAAAATTACAATGAGCAGTTCTTC	CASSISGTENYNEQFF
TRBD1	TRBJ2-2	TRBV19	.	TGTGCCAGTAGTATTCCGGGACAGGGTTACACCGGGGAGCTGTTTTTT	CASSIPGQGYTGELFF
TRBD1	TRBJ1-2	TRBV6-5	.	TGTGCCAGCAGTTACCGGGACAGGGCACTGGAGGGCTACACCTTC	CASSYRDRALEGYTF
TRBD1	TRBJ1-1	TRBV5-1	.	TGCGCCAGCAGCTTGGCCGGACAGGGCTACACTGAAGCTTTCTTT	CASSLAGQGYTEAFF
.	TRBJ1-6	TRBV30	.	TGTGCCTGGACGGGGGGCACCCCCTATAATTCACCCCTCCACTTT	CAWTGGTPYNSPLHF
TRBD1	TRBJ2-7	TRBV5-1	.	TGCGCCAGCAGCCCCGGGACAGTCTACGAGCAGTACTTC	CASSPGTVYEQYF
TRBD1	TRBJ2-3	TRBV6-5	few	TGTGCCAGCAGTTACTCCGGGACAGACAGCACAGATACGCAGTATTTT	CASSYSGTDSTDTQYF
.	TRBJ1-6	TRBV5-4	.	TGTGCCAGCAGCGTGGGTGGGGCCGGTAATTCACCCCTCCACTTT	CASSVGGAGNSPLHF
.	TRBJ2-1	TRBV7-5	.	TGTGCCAGAATCCCTAATCGGACTCGGGATTACAATGAGCAGTTCTTC	CARIPNRTRDYNEQFF
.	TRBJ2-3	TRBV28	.	TGTGCCAGCAGTTTACTCCGCGGGGCGAAAGATACGCAGTATTTT	CASSLLRGAKDTQYF
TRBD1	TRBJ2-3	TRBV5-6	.	TGTGCCAGCAGCTTGATGACAGGGTTCACAGATACGCAGTATTTT	CASSLMTGFTDTQYF
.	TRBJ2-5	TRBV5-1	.	TGCGCCAGCAACCGGGACAAAATCTCAGAGACCCAGTACTTC	CASNRDKISETQYF
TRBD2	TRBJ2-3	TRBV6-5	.	TGTGCCAGCAGGGTACTAGCGGGAGAACCAGATACGCAGTATTTT	CASRVLAGEPDTQYF
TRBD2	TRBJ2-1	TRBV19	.	TGTGCCAGTAGTATGGGGACTAGCGGGACCAATGAGCAGTTCTTC	CASSMGTSGTNEQFF
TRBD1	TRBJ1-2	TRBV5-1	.	TGCGCCAGCAGCTTGGAAGGGACAGACTATGGCTACACCTTC	CASSLEGTDYGYTF
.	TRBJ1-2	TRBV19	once	TGTGCCAGTAGTATATACTATCAGGGTCCTGTTCGAGAACTCTCTTATGGCTACACCTTC	CASSIYYQGPVRELSYGYTF
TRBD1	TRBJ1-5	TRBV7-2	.	TGTGCCAGCAGCTATCTGGGGACAGAGTTCAATCAGCCCCAGCATTTT	CASSYLGTEFNQPQHF
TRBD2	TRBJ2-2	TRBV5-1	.	TGCGCCAGCAGCTCGGGACTAGCCTGGAACACCGGGGAGCTGTTTTTT	CASSSGLAWNTGELFF
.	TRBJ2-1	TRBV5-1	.	TGCGCCAGCAGCTCCGAAGGAGGACTCATAAACAACAATGAGCAGTTCTTC	CASSSEGGLINNNEQFF
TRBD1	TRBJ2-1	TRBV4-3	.	TGCGCCAGCAGCCAAGGAACAGGGGGACTTCCTTCCTACAATGAGCAGTTCTTC	CASSQGTGGLPSYNEQFF
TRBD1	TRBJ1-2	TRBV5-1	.	TGCGCCAGCAGCCGGACAGGGGCCGAGAACTATGGCTACACCTTC	CASSRTGAENYGYTF
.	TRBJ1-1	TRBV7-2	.	TGTGCCAGCAGCCCTCAGGTGGGCACTGAAGCTTTCTTT	CASSPQVGTEAFF
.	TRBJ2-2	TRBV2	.	TGTGCCAGCAGTGAAGAGACAGATACCGGGGAGCTGTTTTTT	CASSEETDTGELFF
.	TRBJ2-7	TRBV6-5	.	TGTGCCAGCAGTTACTTTGACATCTCCTACGAGCAGTACTTC	CASSYFDISYEQYF